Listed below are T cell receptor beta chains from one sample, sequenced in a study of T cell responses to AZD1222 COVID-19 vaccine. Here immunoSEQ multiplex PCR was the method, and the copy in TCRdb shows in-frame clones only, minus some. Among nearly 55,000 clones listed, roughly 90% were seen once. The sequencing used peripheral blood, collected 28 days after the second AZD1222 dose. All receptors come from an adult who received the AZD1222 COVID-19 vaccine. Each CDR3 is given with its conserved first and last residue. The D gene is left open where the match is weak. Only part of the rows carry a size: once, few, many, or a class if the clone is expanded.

DNA: TGTGCCAGTAGTGAACAGGGGCGTTCTAATGAAAAACTGTTTTTT; CDR3: CASSEQGRSNEKLFF; size: NA; V: TRBV19; D: TRBD1; J: TRBJ1-4
DNA: TGCGCCAGCAGCTCACGGCCGGGACTATCTTATGACGCGAACACCGGGGAGCTGTTTTTT; CDR3: CASSSRPGLSYDANTGELFF; size: NA; V: TRBV5-1; D: TRBD2; J: TRBJ2-2
DNA: TGTGCCACCAGTGATGGGCCGTTGGATGAGCAGTTCTTC; CDR3: CATSDGPLDEQFF; size: NA; V: TRBV24-1; D: NA; J: TRBJ2-1
DNA: TGCGCCAGCAGCCAAGAAGCGGGTGGGGCGAACACTGAAGCTTTCTTT; CDR3: CASSQEAGGANTEAFF; size: NA; V: TRBV4-3; D: NA; J: TRBJ1-1
DNA: TGCGCCAGCAGTGAGTCCCCGGCCCCTAGCACAGATACGCAGTATTTT; CDR3: CASSESPAPSTDTQYF; size: NA; V: TRBV10-1; D: NA; J: TRBJ2-3
DNA: TGCGCCAGTCGGACTAGCGGCAACACCGGGGAGCTGTTTTTT; CDR3: CASRTSGNTGELFF; size: few; V: TRBV10-2; D: TRBD2; J: TRBJ2-2
DNA: TGTGCCAGCAGCAAAGCTCTAGGACTAGCGGGACTTTCAGGGGAGCTGTTTTTT; CDR3: CASSKALGLAGLSGELFF; size: NA; V: TRBV21-1; D: NA; J: TRBJ2-2
DNA: TGTGCCAGTAGTCGTGCGGAAGGCTACGAGCAGTACTTC; CDR3: CASSRAEGYEQYF; size: NA; V: TRBV19; D: NA; J: TRBJ2-7
DNA: TGTGCCAGCAGCACCTGGACCGTAGCCAAAAACATTCAGTACTTC; CDR3: CASSTWTVAKNIQYF; size: NA; V: TRBV7-9; D: NA; J: TRBJ2-4
DNA: TGTGCCAGCAGTTCTAGCGGGAGAGGAGATACGCAGTATTTT; CDR3: CASSSSGRGDTQYF; size: NA; V: TRBV5-5; D: TRBD2; J: TRBJ2-3
DNA: TGTGCCAGTAGTATGGAGGCCAGAAACACCATATATTTT; CDR3: CASSMEARNTIYF; size: once; V: TRBV19; D: NA; J: TRBJ1-3
DNA: TGTGCCAGCAGCTCGATGACAGGACTTAGCACAGATACGCAGTATTTT; CDR3: CASSSMTGLSTDTQYF; size: NA; V: TRBV7-8; D: NA; J: TRBJ2-3
DNA: TGTGCCAGCATCCGGTGGTTCCCCCTAACAGATAACACCGGGGAGCTGTTTTTT; CDR3: CASIRWFPLTDNTGELFF; size: few; V: TRBV3-1/TRBV3-2; D: NA; J: TRBJ2-2
DNA: TGTGCCAGCAGCGCGGGGGGACCCTCCTTACAAGAGACCCAGTACTTC; CDR3: CASSAGGPSLQETQYF; size: NA; V: TRBV11-3; D: TRBD2; J: TRBJ2-5
DNA: TGTGCCAGCAGTGAGACAGTAGGGCAGCCCCAGCATTTT; CDR3: CASSETVGQPQHF; size: NA; V: TRBV6-1; D: NA; J: TRBJ1-5
DNA: TGTGCCAGCAGCTTAGACAGGTACTCCTACGAGCAGTACTTC; CDR3: CASSLDRYSYEQYF; size: NA; V: TRBV7-9; D: NA; J: TRBJ2-7
DNA: TGTGCCAGTAGTGGGAACAGCGGAATGGGGAATTCACCCCTCCACTTT; CDR3: CASSGNSGMGNSPLHF; size: NA; V: TRBV19; D: NA; J: TRBJ1-6
DNA: TGCGCCAGCAGCTTGGCATTGGGCGGGGGACCAGATACGCAGTATTTT; CDR3: CASSLALGGGPDTQYF; size: NA; V: TRBV5-1; D: TRBD2; J: TRBJ2-3
DNA: TGTGCCAGCAGCCCAAGGACAGGGGGCTCCTACAATGAGCAGTTCTTC; CDR3: CASSPRTGGSYNEQFF; size: NA; V: TRBV9; D: TRBD1; J: TRBJ2-1
DNA: TGTGCCAGCAGCTTAAGTAGCGGGAGTTACAATGAGCAGTTCTTC; CDR3: CASSLSSGSYNEQFF; size: NA; V: TRBV7-2; D: TRBD2; J: TRBJ2-1
DNA: TGTGCCAGTAGTATCGGGACAGGGGGCCCAAAGCCCCAGCATTTT; CDR3: CASSIGTGGPKPQHF; size: NA; V: TRBV19; D: TRBD1; J: TRBJ1-5
DNA: TGTGCCAGCAGTTTAGACAGGGGGCGAAGGTACAATCAGCCCCAGCATTTT; CDR3: CASSLDRGRRYNQPQHF; size: NA; V: TRBV27; D: TRBD1; J: TRBJ1-5
DNA: TGTGCCAGCAGATTATACACAGGGGGCACTGAAGCTTTCTTT; CDR3: CASRLYTGGTEAFF; size: NA; V: TRBV6-5; D: TRBD1; J: TRBJ1-1
DNA: TGCAGTGCTAGTAGTAGCGGAGTTAGCACAGATACGCAGTATTTT; CDR3: CSASSSGVSTDTQYF; size: few; V: TRBV20-1; D: NA; J: TRBJ2-3
DNA: TGTGCCAGCTCGCCTAGCGGAGCGTCCTACAATGAGCAGTTCTTC; CDR3: CASSPSGASYNEQFF; size: NA; V: TRBV6-4; D: TRBD2; J: TRBJ2-1
DNA: TGTGCCAGCAGCCCAGGACGGAATCAGCCCCAGCATTTT; CDR3: CASSPGRNQPQHF; size: NA; V: TRBV3-1/TRBV3-2; D: NA; J: TRBJ1-5
DNA: TGTGCCAGCTCACCAGAAGGGGCCGAAGAGACCCAGTACTTC; CDR3: CASSPEGAEETQYF; size: once; V: TRBV18; D: NA; J: TRBJ2-5
DNA: TGTGCCAGCAGCGTAAGCTCCTACGAGCAGTACTTC; CDR3: CASSVSSYEQYF; size: NA; V: TRBV11-2; D: NA; J: TRBJ2-7
DNA: TGTGCCAGTAGTACCCACAGGGGTGGGGCCAACGTCCTGACTTTC; CDR3: CASSTHRGGANVLTF; size: NA; V: TRBV19; D: TRBD1; J: TRBJ2-6
DNA: TGTGCCAGCAGTAATCTAGCGGGAGTGAAAACCGGGGAGCTGTTTTTT; CDR3: CASSNLAGVKTGELFF; size: NA; V: TRBV7-3; D: TRBD2; J: TRBJ2-2
DNA: TGTGCCAGCAGCCGAGACCGGCTAGCGGGGGGCCACTTC; CDR3: CASSRDRLAGGHF; size: NA; V: TRBV12-3/TRBV12-4; D: TRBD2; J: TRBJ2-5
DNA: TGTGCCAGCTCACCAGGGTCGGGAGAGACCCAGTACTTC; CDR3: CASSPGSGETQYF; size: NA; V: TRBV18; D: NA; J: TRBJ2-5
DNA: TGCGCCAGCAGCTTGGCCCCGGGTCAGACGGCTCTAGACTTC; CDR3: CASSLAPGQTALDF; size: NA; V: TRBV5-1; D: NA; J: TRBJ2-7
DNA: TGTGCCAGCAGTACTGTCGATAATTCACCCCTCCACTTT; CDR3: CASSTVDNSPLHF; size: NA; V: TRBV12-3/TRBV12-4; D: NA; J: TRBJ1-6
DNA: TGTGCCAGCAGTTACTCCAGCTCGTGGGGAAACACCATATATTTT; CDR3: CASSYSSSWGNTIYF; size: NA; V: TRBV6-5; D: NA; J: TRBJ1-3
DNA: TGTGCCAGCAGCCCCAGACTCGTCCTCACAGATACGCAGTATTTT; CDR3: CASSPRLVLTDTQYF; size: NA; V: TRBV9; D: NA; J: TRBJ2-3
DNA: TGTGCCAGCGGACAGGTTAATGAAAAACTGTTTTTT; CDR3: CASGQVNEKLFF; size: NA; V: TRBV9; D: TRBD1; J: TRBJ1-4
DNA: TGTGCCAGCAGCTTAGTTAGCGGGAGAGCCCACGGGGAGCTGTTTTTT; CDR3: CASSLVSGRAHGELFF; size: NA; V: TRBV7-8; D: TRBD2; J: TRBJ2-2
DNA: TGTGCCACCAGCCCCGGGAGGGGCAATGAGCAGTTCTTC; CDR3: CATSPGRGNEQFF; size: NA; V: TRBV15; D: TRBD2; J: TRBJ2-1
DNA: TGCGCCAGCAGCGGGCTTAGCGGGAGAAGTGGCAATGAGCAGTTCTTC; CDR3: CASSGLSGRSGNEQFF; size: NA; V: TRBV5-1; D: TRBD2; J: TRBJ2-1
DNA: TGTGCCACCAGTGATACGGGTGAAGCTTTCTTT; CDR3: CATSDTGEAFF; size: NA; V: TRBV24-1; D: NA; J: TRBJ1-1
DNA: TGTGCCAGCATGTCAGGGGGTACAGACGAGCAGTACTTC; CDR3: CASMSGGTDEQYF; size: NA; V: TRBV28; D: TRBD1; J: TRBJ2-7
DNA: TGTGCCAGCAGCCCAGCAGGGGTTGGCGGGGAGCTGTTTTTT; CDR3: CASSPAGVGGELFF; size: few; V: TRBV7-9; D: NA; J: TRBJ2-2
DNA: TGTGCCAGCAGTTCCGTCAGGGATGCCAACTATGGCTACACCTTC; CDR3: CASSSVRDANYGYTF; size: NA; V: TRBV6-2/TRBV6-3; D: NA; J: TRBJ1-2
DNA: TGTGCCAGCAGCCAAGTTGCTGTAAACGGGGAGCTGTTTTTT; CDR3: CASSQVAVNGELFF; size: NA; V: TRBV3-1/TRBV3-2; D: NA; J: TRBJ2-2
DNA: TGCGCCAGCCAGACGGAATCATGGAACACTGAAGCTTTCTTT; CDR3: CASQTESWNTEAFF; size: NA; V: TRBV5-1; D: NA; J: TRBJ1-1
DNA: TGTGCCAGTAGCCCAGACAGGGTGGGCACTGAAGCTTTCTTT; CDR3: CASSPDRVGTEAFF; size: NA; V: TRBV19; D: TRBD1; J: TRBJ1-1
DNA: TGCGCCAGCAGTTTGGGACAGGGAGTAGGAAACACTGAAGCTTTCTTT; CDR3: CASSLGQGVGNTEAFF; size: medium-sized; V: TRBV5-1; D: TRBD1; J: TRBJ1-1
DNA: TGTGCCAGTAAAGGGCAGGATCCCTACGAGCAGTACTTC; CDR3: CASKGQDPYEQYF; size: once; V: TRBV19; D: NA; J: TRBJ2-7
DNA: TGCAGTGCTAGTAGCGCTAGCGGGAACACCGGGGAGCTGTTTTTT; CDR3: CSASSASGNTGELFF; size: NA; V: TRBV20-1; D: TRBD2; J: TRBJ2-2
DNA: TGCGCCAGCACCTTGGGTCAGGGAAACACCGGGGAGCTGTTTTTT; CDR3: CASTLGQGNTGELFF; size: NA; V: TRBV5-1; D: NA; J: TRBJ2-2
DNA: TGTGCCAGCAGCCCCCAGTATGGATCCTACGAGCAGTACTTC; CDR3: CASSPQYGSYEQYF; size: NA; V: TRBV7-2; D: NA; J: TRBJ2-7
DNA: TGTGCCAGCAGCTTAGGGGGTGCCTCCTACAATGAGCAGTTCTTC; CDR3: CASSLGGASYNEQFF; size: once; V: TRBV11-3; D: NA; J: TRBJ2-1